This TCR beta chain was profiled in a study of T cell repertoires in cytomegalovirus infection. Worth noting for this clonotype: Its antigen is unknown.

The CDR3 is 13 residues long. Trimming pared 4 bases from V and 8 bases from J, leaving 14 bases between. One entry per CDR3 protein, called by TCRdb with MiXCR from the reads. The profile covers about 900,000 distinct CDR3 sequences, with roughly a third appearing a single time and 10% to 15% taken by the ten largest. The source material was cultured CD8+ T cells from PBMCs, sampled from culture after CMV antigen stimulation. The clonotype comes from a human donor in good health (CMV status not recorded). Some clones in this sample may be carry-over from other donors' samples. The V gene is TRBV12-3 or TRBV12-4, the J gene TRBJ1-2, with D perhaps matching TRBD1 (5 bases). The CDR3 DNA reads TGTGCCAGCAGTTCCCGAGGGGTTTTGGGCTACACCTTC. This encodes CASSSRGVLGYTF.